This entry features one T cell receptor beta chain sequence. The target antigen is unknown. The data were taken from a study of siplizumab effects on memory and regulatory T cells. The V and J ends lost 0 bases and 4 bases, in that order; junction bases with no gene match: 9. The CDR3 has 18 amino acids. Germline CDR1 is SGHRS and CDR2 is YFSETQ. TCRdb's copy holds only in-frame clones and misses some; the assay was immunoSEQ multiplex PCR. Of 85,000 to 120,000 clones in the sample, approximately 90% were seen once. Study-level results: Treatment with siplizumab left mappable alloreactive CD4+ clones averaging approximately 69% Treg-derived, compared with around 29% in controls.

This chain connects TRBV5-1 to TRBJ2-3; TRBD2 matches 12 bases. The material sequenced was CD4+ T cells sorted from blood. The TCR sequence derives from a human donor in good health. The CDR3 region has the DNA TGCGCCAGCAGCTTGGGCTGGACTAGCGGGATGACGGCAGATACGCAGTATTTT. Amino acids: CASSLGWTSGMTADTQYF.